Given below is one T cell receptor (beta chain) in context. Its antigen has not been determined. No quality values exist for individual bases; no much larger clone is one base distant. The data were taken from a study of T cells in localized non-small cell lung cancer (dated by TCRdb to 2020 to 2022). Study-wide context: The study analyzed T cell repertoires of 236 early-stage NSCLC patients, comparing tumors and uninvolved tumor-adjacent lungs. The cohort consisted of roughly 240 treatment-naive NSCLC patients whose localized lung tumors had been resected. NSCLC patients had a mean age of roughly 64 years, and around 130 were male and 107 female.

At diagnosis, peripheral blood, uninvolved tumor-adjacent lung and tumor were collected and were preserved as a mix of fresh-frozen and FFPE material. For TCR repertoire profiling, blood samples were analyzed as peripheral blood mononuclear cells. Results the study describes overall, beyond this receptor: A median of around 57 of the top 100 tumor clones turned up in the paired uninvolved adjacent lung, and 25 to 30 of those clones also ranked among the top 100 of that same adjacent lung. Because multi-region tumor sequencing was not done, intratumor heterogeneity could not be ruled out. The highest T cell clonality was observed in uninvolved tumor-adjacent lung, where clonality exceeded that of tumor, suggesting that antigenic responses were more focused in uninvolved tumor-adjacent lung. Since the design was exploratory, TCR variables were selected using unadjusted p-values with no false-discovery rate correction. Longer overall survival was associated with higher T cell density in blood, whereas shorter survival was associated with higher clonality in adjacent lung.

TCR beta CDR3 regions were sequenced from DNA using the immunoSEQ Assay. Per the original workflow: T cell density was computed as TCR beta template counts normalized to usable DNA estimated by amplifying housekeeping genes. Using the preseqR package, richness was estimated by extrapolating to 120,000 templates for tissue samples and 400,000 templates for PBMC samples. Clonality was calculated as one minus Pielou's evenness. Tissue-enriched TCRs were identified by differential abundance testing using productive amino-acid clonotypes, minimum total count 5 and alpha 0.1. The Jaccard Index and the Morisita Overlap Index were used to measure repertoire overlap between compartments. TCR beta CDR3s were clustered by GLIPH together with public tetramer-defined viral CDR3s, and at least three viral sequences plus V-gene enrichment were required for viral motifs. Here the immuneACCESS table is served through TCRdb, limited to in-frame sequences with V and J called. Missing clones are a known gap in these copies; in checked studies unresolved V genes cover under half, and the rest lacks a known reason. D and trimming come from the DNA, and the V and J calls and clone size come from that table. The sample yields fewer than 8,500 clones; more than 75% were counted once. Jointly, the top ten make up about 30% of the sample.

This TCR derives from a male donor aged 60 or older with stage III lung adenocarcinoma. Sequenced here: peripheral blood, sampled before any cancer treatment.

The DNA sequence is TGTGCCAGCACCGCCTCCGAGGGAAGGGTACGCGAGCAGTACTTC. Translated, it reads CASTASEGRVREQYF. The chain couples TRBV27 to TRBJ2-7; TRBD2 is perhaps the D gene, given 5 matching bases. A distance of 22 bases separates the germline ends of V and J, which lose 7 bases and 6 bases respectively. The germline V gene (reference sequence) provides CDR1 MNHEY and CDR2 SMNVEV. The CDR3 numbers 15 residues from cysteine through phenylalanine. Just CDR3 DNA is preserved here, 45 bases in frame from base 1.